This T cell receptor beta chain is from a study of blood T cell repertoires in COVID-19. Study details: From the United States, Italy and Spain came samples of acute and convalescent COVID-19. The cDNA or gDNA used as material had been derived from T cells, B-cell-depleted T cells, or PBMCs.

Here immunoSEQ multiplex PCR was the method, and the copy in TCRdb shows in-frame clones only, minus some. Seen here are about 330,000 clones, over 80% observed once, and the top ten hold just over 9.5%. Seattle-derived patients entered the study during active infection and were followed longitudinally. The CDR3 runs to 15 residues. CDR1 and CDR2 from the germline V gene are LNHDA and SQIVND (reference sequence). The germline V and J ends were trimmed by 4 bases and 0 bases, with 9 bases remaining between them. This chain uses TRBV19 with TRBJ1-4; the D is unclear. Sequenced material: peripheral blood. This clonotype was obtained from a man aged 30 to 45 with COVID-19, enrolled during active disease. The CDR3 region is CASSTTVATNEKLFF. Written as DNA, the CDR3 is TGTGCCAGTAGTACTACAGTAGCAACTAATGAAAAACTGTTTTTT.